This T cell receptor beta chain was identified during a study of T cell responses to AZD1222 COVID-19 vaccine (dated by TCRdb to 2020 to 2022). Some background on the complete study: TCR sequencing was performed for about 250 trial participants, of whom 207 were given two doses of AZD1222 and approximately 25 were given two doses of MenACWY control vaccine. Enrollment into the trials was organized by age into subgroups of 18-55, 56-69 and 70-plus years, and those subgroups contained approximately 160, 26 and 62 TCR-sequenced participants, respectively. Results and caveats for the whole study, not just this receptor: Because no samples from the day 14 peak response were available, repertoires could be characterized only after the peak T cell response. Conclusions about previously exposed vaccinees are limited because only five to seven AZD1222 recipients were SARS-CoV-2 seropositive at baseline. The 56-69-year group was small, and its depth increase did not reach significance, likely because of low power. Vaccine-associated CD4 TCRs spanned the whole spike protein, with dominant responses in regions 160-218 and 743-854. Reportedly, close to half of the unique spike-specific TCRs recognized epitopes lying outside the regions that are mutated in the B.1.351 and B.1.1.7 variants. After two AZD1222 doses, both the breadth and the depth of spike-specific TCRs were significantly higher than at day 0 and than in MenACWY recipients. Most participants were white British and females outnumbered males, and the authors suggested that clonal diversity may have been underestimated.

What the time point label conveys for this sample: about 28 days (+/-7) after the second vaccine dose. Because spike-specific TCR depth and breadth did not differ between the two schedules, AZD1222 recipients who got a second dose at roughly 4 weeks were pooled with those who got a second dose at roughly 12 weeks. Samples from vaccinated people were obtained from the UK trials COV001 and COV002, which included a single-blind randomized controlled phase 2/3 trial of AZD1222 (ChAdOx1 nCoV-19) in healthy adults. For TCRbeta chain sequencing, PBMC samples were collected from trial participants at day 0 and at day 28 after the second dose. Concerning this clone: Its antigen is unknown. No much larger clone exists at a distance of one base, and base qualities are not known.

The CDR3 regions of human TCRbeta chains were analyzed by immunosequencing. The study's processing was this. TCRs in the repertoires were matched against a reference library of SARS-CoV-2-specific TCRs that had been generated with the MIRA antigen-specificity platform. Breadth was defined as the fraction of unique TCRs that were SARS-CoV-2-associated. Depth was defined as the fraction of total T cells that were SARS-CoV-2-associated. Each spike-specific TCR was assigned to its reactive spike region and to a CD4 or CD8 class using the MIRA data. Log10-transformed breadth and depth values were compared by one-way ANOVA with Sidak's multiple comparisons tests. Imported from immuneACCESS, the table was reduced by TCRdb to in-frame sequences with V and J called. These copies leave out some clones; in studies compared against another copy, an unresolved V gene accounts for under half, and the cause of the remainder is not known. The V and J calls and clone size come from that table; D and trimming were worked out from the DNA. The table for this sample lists some 130,000 clones; roughly 91% of them were counted only once. The leading ten clones occupy around 1% of the sample.

Measured from the cysteine to the phenylalanine, the CDR3 is 15 residues long. Here the CDR3 DNA is all that survives: 45 bases in frame from base 1. The germline ends are 14 bases apart after V is trimmed by 2 bases and J by 7 bases. Taken from the germline V gene, the CDR1 and CDR2 loops are SGHTA and FQGTGA. Recombination connected TRBV7-3 to TRBJ2-2; the D segment could be TRBD1, given 5 matching bases. This TCR was sampled from an adult who received the AZD1222 COVID-19 vaccine. The sample in question was peripheral blood, obtained 28 days after the second AZD1222 dose. The nucleotide sequence is TGTGCCAGCAGCTTAGATCCAACAGGCTACGGGGAGCTGTTTTTT. It is translated as CASSLDPTGYGELFF.